This TCR beta chain was sequenced for a study of T cells after yellow fever vaccination. Study-level findings and limits: Though it reached lower strength, the secondary response hit its peak faster, day 5 versus 15. Only a small proportion of the clonotypes turned up in both the CD4 and the CD8 compartments, likely arising from convergent recombination.

UMIs were added to TCR cDNA along with a universal primer site when it was made by 5'RACE template switching. TCRdb re-analysed the 5' RACE reads in MiXCR, keeping a single row per CDR3 protein. The sample includes a few hundred thousand distinct CDR3 sequences, 9.5% to 13% of them seen just once. This clonotype was counted a few times. The antigen remains unidentified. Germline CDR1 SGHDN, CDR2 FVKESK. This CDR3 is 18 amino acids long. The ends were cut back, 0 bases at V and 2 bases at J, with 19 bases in the middle. The material sequenced was PBMCs, taken on the day of the first yellow fever vaccination. The source of this sequence is a young man who received the YFV17D yellow fever vaccine. The chain recombines TRBV14 with TRBJ2-5; D uncertain. The CDR3 loop reads CASSQDLQVVPSQETQYF. DNA for the CDR3: TGTGCCAGCAGCCAAGATCTTCAAGTGGTTCCTTCGCAAGAGACCCAGTACTTC. The variable domain in full, completed from reference TRBV14 and TRBJ2-5, reads EAGVTQFPSHSVIEKGQTVTLRCDPISGHDNLYWYRRVMGKEIKFLLHFVKESKQDESGMPNNRFLAERTGGTYSTLKVQPAELEDSGVYFCASSQDLQVVPSQETQYFGPGTRLLVL.